The 21 T cell receptor beta chains below were found in one sample sequenced in a study of Graves' ophthalmopathy and Graves' hyperthyroidism. Researchers took RNA transcripts and amplified TCR beta CDR3 regions from them. Investigators did first-round RT-PCR with HTBI primers, then second-round multiplex PCR. A single record per CDR3 protein comes from TCRdb applying MiXCR to the multiplex PCR reads. The sample contains about 370,000 distinct CDR3 sequences, around 19% of which appear only once. The sequenced material came from peripheral blood. The receptors derive from a woman aged 18 to 35 with Graves' ophthalmopathy.

This clonotype was picked up a small number of times. V gene TRBV6-5 combines with J gene TRBJ2-7; a weak D match, TRBD1 (6 bases). V gave up 2 bases and J gave up 6 bases, with 14 bases separating them. The germline V gene has CDR1 MNHEY and CDR2 SVGAGI. The CDR3 has 14 residues. DNA of the CDR3: TGTGCCAGCAGTTACGCGGGCAGGGGAGTCGAGCAGTACTTC. This translates into CASSYAGRGVEQYF.

The rearrangement links TRBV15 to TRBJ1-6; D possibly corresponds to TRBD1 (5 bases). Germline-derived CDR1 and CDR2 are LNHNV and YYDKDF (reference sequence). There are 14 residues in the CDR3. V was shortened by 6 bases and J by 5 bases, with 11 bases between the two germline ends. CDR3 nucleotide sequence: TGTGCCACCAGTCGGACACCCCATAATTCACCCCTCCACTTT. Its translation is CATSRTPHNSPLHF.

This clonotype has at least ten counts. This chain connects TRBV10-1 to TRBJ2-5, with TRBD2 matching 8 bases. The V gene end was trimmed by 0 bases and the J gene end by 5 bases; junction bases not matched to a gene: 5. The CDR3 contains 15 residues. Germline V CDR1 and CDR2: WNHNN, SYGVQD (reference sequence). The CDR3 DNA sequence: TGCGCCAGCAGTGAGTCCAGCGGGAGTAGTGAGACCCAGTACTTC. This codes for CASSESSGSSETQYF.

Many counts were recorded for this clonotype. This sequence joins TRBV20-1 and TRBJ2-5; 8 bases agree with TRBD1. V was pared by 3 bases and J by 5 bases, with 8 bases of the junction left unmatched. CDR1 and CDR2 from the germline V gene are DFQATT and SNEGSKA (reference sequence). The CDR3 consists of 14 residues. This chain's CDR3 is CSARGTGPAETQYF. CDR3 in DNA: TGCAGTGCTAGGGGGACAGGACCGGCCGAGACCCAGTACTTC.

At least ten counts were recorded for this clonotype. The rearrangement links TRBV20-1 to TRBJ1-5; the D is unclear. The germline V gene encodes CDR1 DFQATT and CDR2 SNEGSKA (reference sequence). Trimming took off 1 base at V and 1 base at J, with 11 bases between the two ends. The CDR3 consists of 15 residues. The CDR3 spells CSARVREVSNQPQHF. Here the CDR3 DNA reads TGCAGTGCTAGAGTAAGGGAAGTGAGCAATCAGCCCCAGCATTTT.

The chain carries TRBV6-1 and TRBJ1-2, with TRBD1 matching over 8 bases. Unmatched junction bases numbered 12, after V lost 5 bases and J lost 7 bases. The CDR3 is made up of 15 amino acids. Germline V CDR1 and CDR2: MNHNS, SASEGT. The CDR3 spells CASSIGQGRGGGYTF. DNA for the CDR3: TGTGCCAGCAGTATTGGACAGGGACGGGGGGGTGGCTACACCTTC.

There are many counts of this clonotype. This chain joins TRBV19 and TRBJ2-2; no firm D call. V shed 4 bases and J shed 2 bases, with 11 bases lying between them. The CDR3 consists of 15 residues. The germline V gene has CDR1 LNHDA and CDR2 SQIVND (reference sequence). In DNA form, the CDR3 reads TGTGCCAGTAGTACCACCCCCCCCAACACCGGGGAGCTGTTTTTT. It yields the protein CASSTTPPNTGELFF.

The chain employs TRBV2 and TRBJ1-2; no reliable D call. This CDR3 contains 14 residues. V was clipped by 3 bases and J by 7 bases, with 15 bases between them. Germline CDR1 and CDR2: SNHLY and FYNNEI. The DNA of the CDR3 is TGTGCCAGCAGTGATAGTAGGGAAGGCATTGGCTACACCTTC. It is translated as CASSDSREGIGYTF.

Many counts were recorded for this clonotype. One end of the junction is discordant with germline, which a read error may explain. The gene calls are TRBV7-3 and TRBJ2-6, with TRBD1 matching 9 bases. Germline V lookup: CDR1 SGHTA, CDR2 FQGTGA. There are 19 residues in the CDR3. CDR3 protein: CASSLTGTGSLSRANVLTF. The DNA for the CDR3 is TGTGCCAGCAGCCTAACTGGGACAGGGAGTTTATCTAGGGCCAACGTCCTGACTTTC. The whole variable domain, remainder taken from reference TRBV7-3 and TRBJ2-6, is GAGVSQTPSNKVTEKGKYVELRCDPISGHTALYWYRQSLGQGPEFLIYFQGTGAADDSGLPNDRFFAVRPEGSVSTLKIQRTERGDSAVYLCASSLTGTGSLSRANVLTFGAGSRLTVL.

This clonotype came up many times. The chain joins TRBV28 to TRBJ1-3; D gene uncertain. The CDR3 has 15 residues. Per the germline V gene, CDR1 is MDHEN and CDR2 is SYDVKM. Trimming took 6 bases from V and 0 from J, leaving 12 bases between them. The CDR3 DNA follows: TGTGCCAGCAGCCGATTTAGTGTCTCTGGAAACACCATATATTTT. Translated: CASSRFSVSGNTIYF.

In DNA, the CDR3 is TGTGCCAGCAGTCGACCCCCCGGAGAGGATGGCTACACCTTC. It yields the protein CASSRPPGEDGYTF. This chain connects TRBV6-1 to TRBJ1-2; D uncertain. The CDR3 consists of 14 residues. The germline CDR1 and CDR2 sequences are MNHNS and SASEGT. The V gene lost 5 bases and the J gene lost 6 bases, with 16 bases spanning the gap.

This clonotype was counted many times. The V gene is TRBV12-3 or TRBV12-4, the J gene TRBJ2-7, with TRBD1 identical over 7 bases. The V segment lost 4 bases and the J segment 2 bases; nucleotides outside the gene matches: 2. CDR3 size: 13 residues. The CDR3 bases are TGTGCCAGCAGTTCGACAGGGACCTACGAGCAGTACTTC. Encoded protein: CASSSTGTYEQYF.

This clonotype was observed at least ten times. The rearrangement uses TRBV6-1 and TRBJ1-1, with D unclear. Germline CDR1 is MNHNS and CDR2 is SASEGT. The ends were cut back, 4 bases at V and 11 bases at J, with 11 bases in the middle. The CDR3 runs 11 residues. CDR3 protein: CASSGVNGAFF. The CDR3 DNA sequence: TGTGCCAGCAGTGGGGTGAATGGGGCTTTCTTT.

Regarding this clonotype: Sequence at one end of the junction differs from germline and may be a read error. This chain links TRBV12-3 or TRBV12-4 with TRBJ1-2; D perhaps matches TRBD1 (5 bases). The CDR3 spans 12 residues. CDR3 loop: CASSQRDYGYTF. The CDR3 DNA reads TGTGCCAGCAGTCAAAGGGACTATGGCTACACCTTT.

This clonotype was seen repeatedly, ten times or more. This chain uses TRBV30 with TRBJ2-1; TRBD1 might be the D (5 bases). The CDR3 has 15 residues. With 5 bases removed from V and 1 base from J, the gap between germline ends came to 15 bases. Germline values: CDR1 GTSNPN, CDR2 SVGIG (reference sequence). CDR3 sequence: CAWLRQGRSYNEQFF. The CDR3 DNA follows: TGTGCCTGGCTCCGTCAGGGCCGATCCTACAATGAGCAGTTCTTC.

This clonotype was recorded at least ten times. The V and J genes are TRBV6-2 or TRBV6-3 and TRBJ2-5, with D perhaps TRBD2 (5 bases). Trimming took off 6 bases at V and 5 bases at J, with 13 bases between the two ends. Per the germline V gene, CDR1 is MNHEY and CDR2 is SVGEGT. The CDR3 loop spans 13 amino acids. The CDR3 reads CASRILVVETQYF. The CDR3 DNA reads as TGTGCCAGCAGGATACTAGTTGTTGAGACCCAGTACTTC.

The table lists this clonotype with many counts. V usage is TRBV24-1 and J usage is TRBJ2-7, with 7 bases identical to TRBD1. The V gene end was trimmed by 4 bases and the J gene end by 7 bases; junction bases not matched to a gene: 9. Germline V lookup: CDR1 KGHDR, CDR2 SFDVKD. The CDR3 loop spans 14 amino acids. The CDR3 reads CATSDPGQSAEQYF. Written as DNA, the CDR3 is TGTGCCACCAGTGACCCGGGACAGTCTGCAGAGCAGTACTTC.

This clonotype was detected ten times or more. This chain joins TRBV20-1 and TRBJ2-7, with 7 bases lining up with TRBD2. Germline V gives CDR1 DFQATT, CDR2 SNEGSKA (reference sequence). The V gene end was trimmed by 6 bases and the J gene end by 0 bases; junction bases not matched to a gene: 11. The CDR3 contains 15 residues. The CDR3 sequence is CSALLPGLLSYEQYF. CDR3 bases: TGCAGTGCGCTCCTCCCGGGACTACTCTCCTACGAGCAGTACTTC.

This clonotype came up many times. This chain links TRBV6-2 or TRBV6-3 with TRBJ1-6; D gene unclear. The germline V and J ends were trimmed by 2 bases and 5 bases, with 10 bases remaining between them. The CDR3 has 15 amino acids. Germline lookup yields CDR1 MNHEY and CDR2 SVGEGT. The CDR3 protein is CASSYSLSDNSPLHF. In DNA form, the CDR3 reads TGTGCCAGCAGTTACAGCCTGTCGGATAATTCACCCCTCCACTTT.

Ten or more counts support this clonotype. The chain uses TRBV28 and TRBJ2-7, with TRBD1 as a possible D gene (5 bases). Germline V gene lookup returns CDR1 MDHEN and CDR2 SYDVKM. Trimming pared 10 bases from V and 5 bases from J, leaving 18 bases between. The CDR3 spans 13 residues. The CDR3 coding sequence is TGTGCCACCACGAGCCAGGGCAACCACGAGCAGTACTTC. Its translation: CATTSQGNHEQYF.

This clonotype appeared many times. The CDR3 protein is CASSYPGQGLREQYF. CDR3 DNA: TGTGCCAGCAGCTACCCGGGACAGGGCCTTCGCGAGCAGTACTTC. The rearrangement uses TRBV11-2 and TRBJ2-7; 9 bases are shared with TRBD1. Trimming took 4 bases from V and 6 from J; bases not matched to a gene: 10. The CDR3 sequence is 15 residues long. The V gene's germline CDR1 is SGHAT and CDR2 FQNNGV.